The source of this T cell receptor (beta chain) is a study of blood T cell repertoires in COVID-19. As for the study in general: The United States, Italy and Spain supplied acute and convalescent COVID-19 samples. PBMCs, B-cell-depleted T cells, or T cells provided the cDNA or gDNA that made up the material.

Per the study methods: Researchers report that nucleated cell counts were estimated from reference gene primer amplification. Assay: immunoSEQ multiplex PCR; the TCRdb copy retains only in-frame clones and omits some. V and J calls plus clone size are reproduced from that table; the DNA served to infer D and trimming. The data hold about 200,000 clones, with roughly 87% observed a single time. The CDR3 covers 14 residues. Germline loops: CDR1 ENHRY, CDR2 SYGVKD. V was pared by 6 bases and J by 1 base, with 1 base of the junction left unmatched. The TCR originated in a man in his forties with active or convalescent COVID-19. The V gene is TRBV10-3, the J gene TRBJ2-2, with 8 bases that match TRBD1. The sample taken for sequencing was peripheral blood. DNA of the CDR3: TGTGCCATCAGGGGGACAGGGAACACCGGGGAGCTGTTTTTT. Translated, it gives CAIRGTGNTGELFF.